This paragraph covers one TCR beta chain sequence. Its target is unknown. TCRdb's table, derived via immunoSEQ multiplex PCR, lists solely in-frame clones and lacks some. The table has approximately 25,000 clones, about 89% seen once. The length of the CDR3 is 15 residues. Trimming shortened V by 0 bases and J by 0 bases, and 7 bases separated the two germline ends. Germline CDR1 reads SGHAT; CDR2 reads FQNNGV. The source of the sample is a study of untreated major depressive disorder. Study-level results: Depressed patients' CD4+ T cells carried increased TRBV05-01 (Vbeta 5.1) usage versus control CD4+ T cells. In every subject, the five largest TRBV05-01 clones were private.

Patients were free of psychiatric medication for at least 8 weeks. Roughly 27 ml of blood was drawn into EDTA tubes. Sequencing input: CD4+ T cells from PBMCs. The rearrangement uses TRBV11-2 and TRBJ2-3, with D uncertain. The sequence was collected from a woman aged 25 to 39 with major depressive disorder. CDR3 amino acids: CASSLDAASTDTQYF. Here the CDR3 DNA reads TGTGCCAGCAGCTTAGACGCCGCGAGCACAGATACGCAGTATTTT. Based on the CDR3 plus reference TRBV11-2 and TRBJ2-3, the full variable domain is EAGVAQSPRYKIIEKRQSVAFWCNPISGHATLYWYQQILGQGPKLLIQFQNNGVVDDSQLPKDRFSAERLKGVDSTLKIQPAKLEDSAVYLCASSLDAASTDTQYFGPGTRLTVL.